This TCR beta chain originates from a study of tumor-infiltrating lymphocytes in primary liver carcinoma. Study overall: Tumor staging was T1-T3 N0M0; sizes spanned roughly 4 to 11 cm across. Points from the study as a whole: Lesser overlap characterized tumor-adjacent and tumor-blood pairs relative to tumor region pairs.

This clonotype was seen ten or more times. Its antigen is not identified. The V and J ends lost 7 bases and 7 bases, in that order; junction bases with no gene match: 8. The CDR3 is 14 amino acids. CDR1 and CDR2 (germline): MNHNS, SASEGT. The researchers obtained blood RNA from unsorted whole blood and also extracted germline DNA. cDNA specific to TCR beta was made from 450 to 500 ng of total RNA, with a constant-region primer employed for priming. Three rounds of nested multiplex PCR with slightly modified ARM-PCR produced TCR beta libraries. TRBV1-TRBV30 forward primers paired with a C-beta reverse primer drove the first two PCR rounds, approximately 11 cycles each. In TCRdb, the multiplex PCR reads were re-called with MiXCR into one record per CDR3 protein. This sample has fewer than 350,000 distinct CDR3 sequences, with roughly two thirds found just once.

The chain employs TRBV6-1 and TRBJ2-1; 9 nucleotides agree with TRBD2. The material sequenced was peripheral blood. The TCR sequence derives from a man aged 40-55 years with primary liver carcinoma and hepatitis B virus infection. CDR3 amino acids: CASIVAGVLNEQFF. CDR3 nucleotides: TGTGCCAGCATCGTAGCGGGAGTACTTAATGAGCAGTTCTTC.